This TCR beta chain is from a study of blood T cells in healthy people across ages. Study-wide context: Capturing about one barcoded beta molecule per two T cells was achieved by template switching.

The study's findings and limits: Unsorted PBMCs ruled out conclusive naive versus antigen-experienced comparison. Diversity was higher, and naive CD4+ cells more numerous, in long-lived donors than in aged donors. Roughly linear age-related decline in beta diversity appeared, significant by age around 38.

As concerns this clonotype: No antigen is known for it. A much larger clone differs by one base, so this may be a read error.

Primers used in a second PCR of roughly 6 to 11 cycles were a sample-barcoded 5' primer and a J-beta primer mix. A single record per CDR3 protein comes from TCRdb applying MiXCR to the 5' RACE reads. The repertoire includes about 1,400,000 distinct CDR3 sequences, roughly 40% of them detected once, and 7.9% sits in the top ten. Source material: blood. This sequence originates from a woman aged 18 to 35 in good health.

CDR3 sequence: CAISIFGQARGYTF. CDR3 bases: TGTGCCATCAGTATCTTTGGGCAGGCAAGGGGCTACACCTTC. V and J are TRBV10-3 and TRBJ1-2; no firm D call. The CDR3 sequence is 14 residues long. Germline V lookup: CDR1 ENHRY, CDR2 SYGVKD. V lost 5 bases, J lost 8 bases, and 18 bases lay in between.